This T cell receptor (beta chain) originates from a study of identical twins. Each cDNA held unique molecular identifiers, and template switching gave it a universal primer site. Via MiXCR, TCRdb re-called the 5' RACE reads, giving one row per CDR3 protein. Seen here are 750,000 to 950,000 distinct CDR3 sequences, 10% to 15% observed once, and the top ten hold 1.5% to 2%. This clonotype was counted between two and nine times. Trimming removed 4 bases from V and 8 bases from J; junction bases left unmatched: 7. Germline loops: CDR1 SGHRS, CDR2 YFSETQ. This CDR3 contains 14 residues. The data also belong to a second study, concerning yellow fever vaccine responses in identical twins.

The specimen sequenced was PBMCs. The sequence came from a woman between 18 and 30 years old in good health. The genes are TRBV5-1 and TRBJ2-1, with TRBD1 matching 9 bases. The CDR3 DNA reads TGCGCCAGCAGCAGGGGGGACAGGGTGGATGAGCAGTTCTTC. It codes for CASSRGDRVDEQFF.